A single sample is the source of the 19 T cell receptor beta chains below, sequenced in a study. TCRdb called the 5' RACE reads again in MiXCR, with one record for every CDR3 protein. The sample shows roughly 50,000 distinct CDR3 sequences, around 25% of them seen only once. The specimen was tumor-infiltrating naive CD4+ T cells sorted from the breast tumor. Subset reported: naive CD4+ T cells, CD4+CD45RA+CD25-. The receptor set was obtained from a female donor with breast cancer.

In its sample, this clonotype was seen a few times. The CDR3 coding sequence is TGCAGTGCTAGCTCGGGACTAGGGGTTGGTAATGAGCAGTTCTTC. Protein product: CSASSGLGVGNEQFF. The genes are TRBV20-1 and TRBJ2-1; 8 bases map to TRBD2. The CDR3 spans 15 residues. With V trimmed by 3 bases and J by 7 bases, 11 bases remained unmatched. Germline V gives CDR1 DFQATT, CDR2 SNEGSKA (reference sequence).

This clonotype was detected a few times. The rearrangement joins TRBV7-7 to TRBJ2-1, with TRBD2 matching over 8 bases. In germline, CDR1 is SSHAT, CDR2 FNYEAQ (reference sequence). The V and J ends lost 5 bases and 4 bases, in that order; junction bases with no gene match: 7. The CDR3 contains 15 residues. As DNA, the CDR3 is TGTGCCAGCAGCCCGGCGGGGGGCGGTTACAATGAGCAGTTCTTC. Its protein product is CASSPAGGGYNEQFF.

This clonotype has more than one count but fewer than ten. The rearrangement uses TRBV6-6 and TRBJ1-4, with a tentative D call TRBD1 (6 bases). Germline lookup yields CDR1 MNHNY and CDR2 SVGAGI (reference sequence). There are 13 residues in the CDR3. The V end lost 7 bases, the J end lost 10 bases, and 16 bases lay between the germline ends. The CDR3 spells CASKSGGQLKLFF. In nucleotides, the CDR3 is TGTGCCAGCAAAAGCGGCGGACAGTTAAAACTGTTTTTT.

The V and J genes are TRBV29-1 and TRBJ2-7; 11 bases align to TRBD2. The CDR3 contains 13 residues. The germline CDR1 and CDR2 sequences are SQVTM and ANQGSEA. The V gene end was trimmed by 6 bases and the J gene end by 3 bases; junction bases not matched to a gene: 4. CDR3 region: CSVTSGTYYEQYF. The CDR3 DNA follows: TGCAGCGTGACTAGCGGGACCTACTACGAGCAGTACTTC.

The V and J genes are TRBV12-3 or TRBV12-4 and TRBJ2-1; D is possibly TRBD1 (6 bases). CDR3 size: 15 residues. Trimming shortened V by 0 bases and J by 5 bases, and 11 bases separated the two germline ends. DNA for the CDR3: TGTGCCAGCAGTTTAGCCAAGGGACATAACAATGAGCAGTTCTTC. This encodes CASSLAKGHNNEQFF.

The CDR3 sequence is CASRGEITDTQYF. CDR3 DNA: TGCGCCAGCAGAGGGGAGATCACAGATACGCAGTATTTT. V gene TRBV5-1 combines with J gene TRBJ2-3; either TRBD1 or TRBD2 may supply D (5 bases each). V lost 5 bases and J lost 2, with 9 bases in between. Germline V CDR1 and CDR2: SGHRS, YFSETQ. The CDR3 sequence is 13 residues long. Filled out from reference TRBV5-1 and TRBJ2-3, the complete variable domain reads KAGVTQTPRYLIKTRGQQVTLSCSPISGHRSVSWYQQTPGQGLQFLFEYFSETQRNKGNFPGRFSGRQFSNSRSEMNVSTLELGDSALYLCASRGEITDTQYFGPGTRLTVL.

The gene calls are TRBV5-1 and TRBJ2-6; 7 bases map to TRBD1. After removal of 4 bases from V and 0 bases from J, the junction contained 4 bases not matched to a gene. CDR1 and CDR2 (germline): SGHRS, YFSETQ. The CDR3 runs to 16 residues. The CDR3 region is CASSRQGYSGANVLTF. The CDR3, as DNA: TGCGCCAGCAGCAGACAGGGATACTCTGGGGCCAACGTCCTGACTTTC. The full variable domain, completed using reference TRBV5-1 and TRBJ2-6, is KAGVTQTPRYLIKTRGQQVTLSCSPISGHRSVSWYQQTPGQGLQFLFEYFSETQRNKGNFPGRFSGRQFSNSRSEMNVSTLELGDSALYLCASSRQGYSGANVLTFGAGSRLTVL.

The chain combines TRBV5-1 with TRBJ2-1, with TRBD1 identical over 7 bases. V was clipped by 4 bases and J by 0 bases; unmatched bases: 4. Germline assignment: CDR1 SGHRS and CDR2 YFSETQ. The CDR3 contains 15 residues. The CDR3 DNA is TGCGCCAGCAGCACAAGACAGGGCTCCTACAATGAGCAGTTCTTC. The encoded protein is CASSTRQGSYNEQFF. The whole variable domain, filled in from reference TRBV5-1 and TRBJ2-1, reads KAGVTQTPRYLIKTRGQQVTLSCSPISGHRSVSWYQQTPGQGLQFLFEYFSETQRNKGNFPGRFSGRQFSNSRSEMNVSTLELGDSALYLCASSTRQGSYNEQFFGPGTRLTVL.

This clonotype was detected only a few times. The chain is built from TRBV20-1 and TRBJ2-2; D uncertain. There are 12 residues in the CDR3. In germline, CDR1 is DFQATT, CDR2 SNEGSKA (reference sequence). V lost 3 bases and J lost 1, with 3 bases in between. The CDR3 sequence: CSASGNTGELFF. CDR3 DNA sequence: TGCAGTGCTAGTGGGAACACCGGGGAGCTGTTTTTT.

There are a few counts of this clonotype. This sequence joins TRBV12-3 or TRBV12-4 and TRBJ1-1; tentatively, D is TRBD1 (5 bases). The CDR3 consists of 13 residues. Deletions cut 6 bases from V and 0 bases from J, with 8 bases between. In nucleotides, the CDR3 is TGTGCCAGCAGCTCGACAGTGAACACTGAAGCTTTCTTT. This encodes CASSSTVNTEAFF.

The chain joins TRBV7-3 to TRBJ2-1; D remains ambiguous. Germline assignment: CDR1 SGHTA and CDR2 FQGTGA. CDR3 length equals 16 residues. Trimming removed 4 bases from V and 0 bases from J, with 13 bases in between. This chain's CDR3 is CASSSSQAGSYNEQFF. CDR3 DNA: TGTGCCAGCAGCTCCAGTCAGGCTGGCTCCTACAATGAGCAGTTCTTC.

A few counts support this clonotype. The chain uses TRBV3-1 and TRBJ2-7; no definite D call. V was pared by 2 bases and J by 0 bases, with 5 bases between. The germline V gene has CDR1 LGHDT and CDR2 YNNKEL (reference sequence). The CDR3 runs 13 residues. This CDR3 reads CASSQTYSYEQYF. As DNA, the CDR3 is TGTGCCAGCAGCCAAACCTACTCCTACGAGCAGTACTTC.

V and J are TRBV12-3 or TRBV12-4 and TRBJ2-1; TRBD2 matches 9 bases. The CDR3 is 15 residues long. The junction had 8 bases not matched to a gene; V was cut back by 2 bases and J by 9 bases. CDR3 loop: CASSLLAGVRVEQFF. CDR3 nucleotide sequence: TGTGCCAGCAGTTTATTAGCGGGAGTAAGGGTTGAGCAGTTCTTC.

This clonotype was seen a few times. This chain uses TRBV9 with TRBJ1-1, with D maybe TRBD1 (6 bases). The CDR3 sequence is 15 residues long. The V gene lost 3 bases and the J gene lost 0 bases, with 12 bases spanning the gap. Germline V gene sequence: CDR1 SGDLS, CDR2 YYNGEE. CDR3 amino acids: CASSAQAGVNTEAFF. CDR3 DNA: TGTGCCAGCAGCGCTCAGGCAGGGGTGAACACTGAAGCTTTCTTT.

The chain employs TRBV30 and TRBJ2-1; TRBD1 matches at 8 bases. Unmatched junction bases numbered 11, after V lost 8 bases and J lost 8 bases. There are 13 residues in the CDR3. CDR1 is GTSNPN and CDR2 is SVGIG in the germline V gene (reference sequence). CDR3 protein: CASSIQGGYEQFF. CDR3 nucleotides: TGTGCCAGTAGTATACAGGGGGGCTATGAGCAGTTCTTC.

This clonotype was seen repeatedly, ten times or more. The rearrangement joins TRBV6-6 to TRBJ1-2; 10 positions agree with TRBD1. This CDR3 has 14 amino acids. J lost 2 bases, V lost 6 bases, and 3 bases had no gene match. The V gene's germline CDR1 is MNHNY and CDR2 SVGAGI (reference sequence). The CDR3 DNA sequence: TGTGCCAGCAGCCGACAGGGGGCAAACTATGGCTACACCTTC. Encoded protein: CASSRQGANYGYTF.

This clonotype was counted only a few times. The chain has TRBV7-9 and TRBJ2-7; no clear D gene. Between the trimmed V and J ends, which lost 3 bases and 4 bases, there was a span of 16 bases. Germline V gene data show CDR1 as SEHNR and CDR2 as FQNEAQ (reference sequence). The CDR3 has 15 amino acids. Here the CDR3 reads CASSLVESNIYEQYF. CDR3 sequence (DNA): TGTGCCAGCAGCTTGGTCGAATCCAATATATACGAGCAGTACTTC.

On this clonotype itself: The junction departs from germline at one end; a sequencing error may be responsible. This chain uses TRBV7-3 with TRBJ1-6; 10 positions match TRBD1. This CDR3 is built from 14 residues. Germline values: CDR1 SGHTA, CDR2 FQGTGA. CDR3 residues: CASSLGQGNSPPHF. As DNA, the CDR3 is TGTGCCAGCAGCTTGGGACAGGGGAACTCACCCCCCCACTTT.

This chain links TRBV7-6 with TRBJ2-7; TRBD1 agrees at 7 bases. The junction had 4 bases not matched to a gene; V was cut back by 6 bases and J by 5 bases. The CDR3 consists of 12 residues. Germline V CDR1 and CDR2: SGHVS, FNYEAQ. Written as DNA, the CDR3 is TGTGCCAGCAGTCAGACAGGGAACGAGCAGTACTTC. This translates into CASSQTGNEQYF.